This TCR beta chain was recorded in a study of blood T cells in healthy people across ages. Study results and limitations: Higher diversity and more naive CD4+ cells were features of long-lived donors, compared to aged donors. Across the age range, TCR beta diversity per million T cells fell in a roughly linear way. Possibly confounding the expanded clonotype changes was the fact that donor CMV status was unknown.

Germline CDR1 is SGHTA and CDR2 is FQGNSA. With V trimmed by 0 bases and J by 6 bases, 5 bases remained unmatched. This CDR3 has 15 amino acids. This clonotype was seen a few times. The antigen remains undetermined. A second PCR, run for roughly 7 to 12 cycles, used a sample-barcoded 5' primer plus a J-beta primer mix. With 12 random nucleotides, a template-switch adaptor tagged each individual cDNA molecule. Each CDR3 protein is one row after TCRdb ran MiXCR on the 5' RACE reads. The sample shows approximately 850,000 distinct CDR3 sequences, approximately 48% of them seen only once. The chain carries TRBV7-2 and TRBJ2-3; 8 bases are a match to TRBD1. The specimen was blood. This TCR was recovered from a man in his 60s in good health. The CDR3 DNA reads as TGTGCCAGCAGCTTAGCCTCGCAGGGGGCGGATACGCAGTATTTT. Translation: CASSLASQGADTQYF.